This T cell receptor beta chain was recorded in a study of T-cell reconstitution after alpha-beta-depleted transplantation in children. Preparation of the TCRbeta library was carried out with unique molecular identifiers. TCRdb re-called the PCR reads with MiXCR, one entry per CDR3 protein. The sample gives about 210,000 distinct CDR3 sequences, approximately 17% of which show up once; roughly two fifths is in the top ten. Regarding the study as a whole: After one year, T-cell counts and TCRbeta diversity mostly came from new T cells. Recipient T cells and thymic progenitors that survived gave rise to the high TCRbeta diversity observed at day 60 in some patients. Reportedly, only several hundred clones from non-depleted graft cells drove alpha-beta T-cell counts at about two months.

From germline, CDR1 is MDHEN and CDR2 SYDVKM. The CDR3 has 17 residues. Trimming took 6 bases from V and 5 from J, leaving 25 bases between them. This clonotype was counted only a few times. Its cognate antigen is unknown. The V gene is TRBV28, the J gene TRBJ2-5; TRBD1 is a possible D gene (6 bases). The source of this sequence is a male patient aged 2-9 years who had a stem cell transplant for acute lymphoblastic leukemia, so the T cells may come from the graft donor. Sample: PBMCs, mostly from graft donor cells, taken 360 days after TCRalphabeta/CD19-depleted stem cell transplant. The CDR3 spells CASSPYSGTTLDETQYF. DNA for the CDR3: TGTGCCAGCAGCCCTTATTCCGGGACAACCCTCGACGAGACCCAGTACTTC.